This is a list of T cell receptor beta chains from one sample in a study of Ad26.COV2.S vaccination and SARS-CoV-2 variants. Sequenced by immunoSEQ multiplex PCR; TCRdb stores in-frame clones only, minus some. Among 380,000 or so clones, approximately 90% were seen once, and the ten largest hold roughly 4.8%. The input for sequencing was peripheral blood, taken in a trial of Ad26.COV2.S vaccine versus placebo. The receptors shown here come from a person aged 18-65 years who received the Ad26.COV2.S COVID-19 vaccine or a placebo. The CDR3 runs from the conserved cysteine through the conserved F or W. A D gene is named only where the DNA matches it firmly. The size entry is marked missing in some rows and otherwise reads once, few, many or a size class.

d_call clone_size j_call v_call cdr3_aa cdr3_nt
- - TRBJ1-2 TRBV5-1 CASRTGTTSPYTF TGCGCCAGCCGGACCGGGACGACGAGCCCTTACACCTTC
TRBD1 few TRBJ2-6 TRBV4-1 CASSQGQLEPGANVLTF TGCGCCAGCAGCCAGGGACAGTTAGAACCTGGGGCCAACGTCCTGACTTTC
TRBD1 - TRBJ1-1 TRBV7-9 CASSPGPGTGTEAFF TGTGCCAGCAGCCCGGGGCCCGGGACAGGGACTGAAGCTTTCTTT
- - TRBJ1-2 TRBV29-1 CSGGGINYGYTF TGCAGCGGAGGTGGGATTAACTATGGCTACACCTTC
- once TRBJ2-1 TRBV5-4 CASSAPRETAYNEQFF TGTGCCAGCAGCGCTCCTAGGGAGACAGCCTACAATGAGCAGTTCTTC
TRBD1 - TRBJ1-2 TRBV3-1/TRBV3-2 CASSRQGAADGYTF TGTGCCAGCAGCCGACAGGGGGCTGCGGATGGCTACACCTTC
TRBD2 - TRBJ2-3 TRBV29-1 CSGTSGNTQYF TGCAGCGGCACTAGCGGAAATACGCAGTATTTT
TRBD1 - TRBJ1-4 TRBV2 CASRDRATNEKLFF TGTGCCAGCAGGGACAGGGCAACTAATGAAAAACTGTTTTTT
- - TRBJ2-7 TRBV29-1 CSVVLSSEQYF TGCAGCGTTGTGTTGTCCTCTGAGCAGTACTTC
TRBD2 - TRBJ2-1 TRBV6-5 CASRGTSGSNEQFF TGTGCCAGCAGAGGGACTAGCGGGAGCAATGAGCAGTTCTTC
TRBD1 - TRBJ2-7 TRBV4-1 CASSRQTGWYEQYF TGCGCCAGCAGCCGCCAGACAGGGTGGTACGAGCAGTACTTC
- - TRBJ2-1 TRBV3-1/TRBV3-2 CASSQFNEQFF TGTGCCAGCAGCCAATTCAATGAGCAGTTCTTC
TRBD1 - TRBJ1-2 TRBV6-5 CASSDDGQGSYTF TGTGCCAGCAGCGACGACGGACAGGGGAGCTACACCTTC
- - TRBJ1-1 TRBV19 CASSIMGPINTEAFF TGTGCCAGTAGTATAATGGGCCCGATAAACACTGAAGCTTTCTTT
- - TRBJ1-1 TRBV30 CAWSVRQLDSEAFF TGTGCCTGGAGTGTACGACAGTTGGACAGTGAAGCTTTCTTT
TRBD1 few TRBJ2-3 TRBV5-1 CASSRGAGQGAGDTQYF TGCGCCAGCAGCCGAGGAGCGGGACAGGGGGCGGGGGATACGCAGTATTTT
- - TRBJ1-2 TRBV6-1 CASSEALQGSNYGYTF TGTGCCAGCAGTGAGGCCTTACAGGGATCCAACTATGGCTACACCTTC
TRBD1 once TRBJ2-1 TRBV7-9 CASSLGGGVDEQFF TGTGCCAGCAGCCTAGGGGGCGGAGTGGATGAGCAGTTCTTC
TRBD2 - TRBJ2-1 TRBV5-1 CASSFGSGSWYYNEQFF TGCGCCAGCAGCTTCGGTAGCGGGAGCTGGTACTACAATGAGCAGTTCTTC
- - TRBJ1-1 TRBV10-3 CAISESAGMNTEAFF TGTGCCATCAGTGAGTCAGCAGGGATGAACACTGAAGCTTTCTTT
- - TRBJ1-1 TRBV11-2 CASSLLQGALKAFF TGTGCCAGCAGCTTGTTACAGGGAGCGCTGAAAGCTTTCTTT
- - TRBJ2-5 TRBV5-4 CASSLAYSQETQYF TGTGCCAGCAGCTTGGCCTACAGCCAAGAGACCCAGTACTTC
- - TRBJ2-3 TRBV12-3/TRBV12-4 CASSLAERHTQYF TGTGCCAGCAGTTTAGCAGAGAGACATACGCAGTATTTT
TRBD1 - TRBJ2-1 TRBV5-4 CASSSGQDNEQFF TGTGCCAGCAGCTCGGGACAGGACAATGAGCAGTTCTTC
TRBD1 - TRBJ2-2 TRBV19 CASSGQGSYSGELFF TGTGCCAGTAGTGGACAGGGATCATATTCCGGGGAGCTGTTTTTT
TRBD1 - TRBJ2-7 TRBV28 CASFRQGTYEQYF TGTGCCAGCTTCCGACAGGGAACCTACGAGCAGTACTTC
- - TRBJ1-5 TRBV19 CASSKNEAGQPQHF TGTGCCAGTAGTAAGAACGAGGCCGGGCAGCCCCAGCATTTT
- - TRBJ2-7 TRBV6-5 CASSYSWGSYEQYF TGTGCCAGCAGTTACTCTTGGGGGAGCTACGAGCAGTACTTC
TRBD2 - TRBJ2-7 TRBV6-1 CASSGEAGAGAYEQYF TGTGCCAGCAGTGGGGAGGCTGGCGCGGGGGCCTACGAGCAGTACTTC
TRBD1 - TRBJ2-7 TRBV5-5 CASSSPPGQGSYEQYF TGTGCCAGCAGCTCGCCTCCGGGACAGGGATCCTACGAGCAGTACTTC
- - TRBJ1-6 TRBV25-1 CASSPDTFNNSPLHF TGTGCCAGCAGTCCGGACACCTTCAACAATTCACCCCTCCACTTT
- once TRBJ1-3 TRBV3-1/TRBV3-2 CASSQSGYQSGNTIYF TGTGCCAGCAGCCAGTCAGGCTACCAGTCTGGAAACACCATATATTTT
- - TRBJ2-7 TRBV6-2/TRBV6-3 CASSYSMGRTYEQYF TGTGCCAGCAGTTACTCTATGGGGCGAACTTACGAGCAGTACTTC